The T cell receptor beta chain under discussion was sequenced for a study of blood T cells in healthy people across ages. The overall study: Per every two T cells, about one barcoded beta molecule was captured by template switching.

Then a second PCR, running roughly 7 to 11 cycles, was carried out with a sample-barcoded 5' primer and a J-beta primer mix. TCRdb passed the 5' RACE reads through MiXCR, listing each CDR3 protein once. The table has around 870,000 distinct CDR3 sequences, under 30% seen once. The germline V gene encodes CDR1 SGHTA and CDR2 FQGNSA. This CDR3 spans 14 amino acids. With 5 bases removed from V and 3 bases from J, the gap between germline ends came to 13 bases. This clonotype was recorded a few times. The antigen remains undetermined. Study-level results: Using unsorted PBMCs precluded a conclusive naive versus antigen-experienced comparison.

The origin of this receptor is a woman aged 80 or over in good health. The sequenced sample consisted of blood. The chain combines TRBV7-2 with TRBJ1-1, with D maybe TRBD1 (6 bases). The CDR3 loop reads CASSRKGGDTEAFF. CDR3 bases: TGTGCCAGCAGCAGAAAGGGGGGGGACACTGAAGCTTTCTTT.